This T cell receptor beta chain emerged from a study of control samples from healthy donors and cancer patients. Generated by immunoSEQ multiplex PCR, the TCRdb table keeps only in-frame clones and is missing some. There are under 200,000 clones in the sample; around 94% occur only once, and less than 15% lies in the top ten. Germline CDR1 and CDR2: SGDLS and YYNGEE. V was cut by 5 bases and J by 1 base, with 17 bases left in between. The CDR3 has 16 residues. The sample taken for sequencing was PBMCs. The sequence was obtained from a man aged 55 to 70 with colorectal cancer. The chain joins TRBV9 to TRBJ2-3; D perhaps matches TRBD2 (7 bases). The CDR3 loop is CASRAGLGGGTDTQYF. The CDR3 DNA is TGTGCCAGCAGGGCAGGCTTAGGGGGGGGCACAGATACGCAGTATTTT.